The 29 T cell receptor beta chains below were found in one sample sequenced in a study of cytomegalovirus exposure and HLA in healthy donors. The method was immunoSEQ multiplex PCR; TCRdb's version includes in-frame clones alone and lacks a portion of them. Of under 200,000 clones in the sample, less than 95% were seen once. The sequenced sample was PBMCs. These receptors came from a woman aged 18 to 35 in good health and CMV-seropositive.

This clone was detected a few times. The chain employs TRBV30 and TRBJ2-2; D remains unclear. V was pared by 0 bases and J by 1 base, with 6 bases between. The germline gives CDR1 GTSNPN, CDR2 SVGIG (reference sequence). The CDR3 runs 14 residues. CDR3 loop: CAWSVTGNTGELFF. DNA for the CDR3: TGTGCCTGGAGTGTGACGGGGAACACCGGGGAGCTGTTTTTT. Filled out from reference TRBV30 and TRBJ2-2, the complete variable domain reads SQTIHQWPATLVQPVGSPLSLECTVEGTSNPNLYWYRQAAGRGLQLLFYSVGIGQISSEVPQNLSASRPQDRQFILSSKKLLLSDSGFYLCAWSVTGNTGELFFGEGSRLTVL.

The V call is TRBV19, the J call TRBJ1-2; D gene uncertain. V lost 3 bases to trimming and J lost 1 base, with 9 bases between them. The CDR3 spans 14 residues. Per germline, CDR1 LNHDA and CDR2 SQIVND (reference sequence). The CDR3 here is CASSISRNNYGYTF. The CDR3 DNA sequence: TGTGCCAGTAGTATTTCCAGGAATAACTATGGCTACACCTTC.

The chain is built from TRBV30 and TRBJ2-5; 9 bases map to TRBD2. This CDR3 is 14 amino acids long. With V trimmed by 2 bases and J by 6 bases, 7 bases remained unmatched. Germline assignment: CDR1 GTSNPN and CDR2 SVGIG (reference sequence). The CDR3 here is CAWSPSAGGQTQYF. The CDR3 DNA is TGTGCCTGGAGTCCTTCTGCGGGGGGGCAGACCCAGTACTTC. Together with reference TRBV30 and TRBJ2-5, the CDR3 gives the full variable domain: SQTIHQWPATLVQPVGSPLSLECTVEGTSNPNLYWYRQAAGRGLQLLFYSVGIGQISSEVPQNLSASRPQDRQFILSSKKLLLSDSGFYLCAWSPSAGGQTQYFGPGTRLLVL.

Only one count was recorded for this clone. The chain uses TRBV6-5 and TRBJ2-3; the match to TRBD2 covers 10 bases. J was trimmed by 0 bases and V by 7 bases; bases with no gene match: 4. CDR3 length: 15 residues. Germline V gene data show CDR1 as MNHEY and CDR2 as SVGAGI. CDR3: CASTSSGGSTDTQYF. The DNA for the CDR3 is TGTGCCAGCACCTCTAGCGGGGGTAGCACAGATACGCAGTATTTT.

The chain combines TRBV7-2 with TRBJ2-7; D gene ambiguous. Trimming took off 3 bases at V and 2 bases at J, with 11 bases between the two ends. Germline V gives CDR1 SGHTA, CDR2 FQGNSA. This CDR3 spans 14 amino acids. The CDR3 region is CASSFWAVTYEQYF. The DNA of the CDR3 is TGTGCCAGCAGCTTTTGGGCAGTAACCTACGAGCAGTACTTC.

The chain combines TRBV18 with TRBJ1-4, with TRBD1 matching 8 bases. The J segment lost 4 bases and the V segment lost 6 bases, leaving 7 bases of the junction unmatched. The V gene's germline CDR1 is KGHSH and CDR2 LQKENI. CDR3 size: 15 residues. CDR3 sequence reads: CASSLTTGDNEKLFF. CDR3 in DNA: TGTGCCAGCTCCCTAACGACAGGGGATAATGAAAAACTGTTTTTT.

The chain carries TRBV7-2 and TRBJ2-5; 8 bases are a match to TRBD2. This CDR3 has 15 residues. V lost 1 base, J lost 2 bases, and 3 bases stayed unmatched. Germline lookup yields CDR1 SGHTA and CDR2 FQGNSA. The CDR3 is CASSLVAGPQETQYF. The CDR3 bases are TGTGCCAGCAGCTTAGTAGCGGGACCTCAAGAGACCCAGTACTTC.

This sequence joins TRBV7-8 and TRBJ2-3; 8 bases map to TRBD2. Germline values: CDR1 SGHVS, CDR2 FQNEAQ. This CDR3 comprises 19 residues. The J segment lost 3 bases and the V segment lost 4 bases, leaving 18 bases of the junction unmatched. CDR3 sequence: CASSSREPRSGSRTDTQYF. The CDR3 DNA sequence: TGTGCCAGCAGCTCCCGGGAGCCCCGAAGCGGGAGTAGGACAGATACGCAGTATTTT.

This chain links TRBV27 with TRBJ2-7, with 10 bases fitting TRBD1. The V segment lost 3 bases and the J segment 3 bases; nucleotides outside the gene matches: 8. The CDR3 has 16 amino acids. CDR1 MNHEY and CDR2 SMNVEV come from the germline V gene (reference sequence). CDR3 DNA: TGTGCCAGCAGTTTGACCGGGACAGGGGTCGGCTACGAGCAGTACTTC. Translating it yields CASSLTGTGVGYEQYF.

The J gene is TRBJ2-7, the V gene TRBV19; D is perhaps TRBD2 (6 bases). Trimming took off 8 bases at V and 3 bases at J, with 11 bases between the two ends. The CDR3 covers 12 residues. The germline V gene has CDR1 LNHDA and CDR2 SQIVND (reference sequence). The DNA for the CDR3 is TGTGCCAGTGGGCCGGGAGTCTACGAGCAGTACTTC. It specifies CASGPGVYEQYF.

DNA of the CDR3: TGTGCCAGCAGTCCCCTAGCGGGGGGACAAGAGACCCAGTACTTC. It codes for CASSPLAGGQETQYF. The V and J genes are TRBV6-1 and TRBJ2-5, with 11 bases that match TRBD2. CDR3 size: 15 residues. The V and J ends lost 5 bases and 2 bases, in that order; junction bases with no gene match: 4. The germline V gene encodes CDR1 MNHNS and CDR2 SASEGT.

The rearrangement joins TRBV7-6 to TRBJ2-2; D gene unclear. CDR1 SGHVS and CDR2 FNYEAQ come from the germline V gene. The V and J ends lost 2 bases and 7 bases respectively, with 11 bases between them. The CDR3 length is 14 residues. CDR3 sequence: CASSLTYPGGELFF. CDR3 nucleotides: TGTGCCAGCAGCTTAACCTACCCTGGCGGGGAGCTGTTTTTT. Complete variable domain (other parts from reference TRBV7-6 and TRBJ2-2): GAGVSQSPRYKVTKRGQDVALRCDPISGHVSLYWYRQALGQGPEFLTYFNYEAQQDKSGLPNDRFSAERPEGSISTLTIQRTEQRDSAMYRCASSLTYPGGELFFGEGSRLTVL.

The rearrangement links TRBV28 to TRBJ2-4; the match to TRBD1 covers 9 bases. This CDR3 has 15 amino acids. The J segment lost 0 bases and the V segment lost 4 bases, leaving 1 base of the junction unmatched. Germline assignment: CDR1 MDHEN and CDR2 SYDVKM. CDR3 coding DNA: TGTGCCAGCAGTTACAGGGGGCTAGCCAAAAACATTCAGTACTTC. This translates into CASSYRGLAKNIQYF.

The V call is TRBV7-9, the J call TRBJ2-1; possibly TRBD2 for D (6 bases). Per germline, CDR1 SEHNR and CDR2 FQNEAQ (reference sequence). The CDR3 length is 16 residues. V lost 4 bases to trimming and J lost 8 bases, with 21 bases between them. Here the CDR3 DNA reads TGTGCCAGCAGCTCGACAAGACTGGGACCGGGGGATGAGCAGTTCTTC. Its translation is CASSSTRLGPGDEQFF.

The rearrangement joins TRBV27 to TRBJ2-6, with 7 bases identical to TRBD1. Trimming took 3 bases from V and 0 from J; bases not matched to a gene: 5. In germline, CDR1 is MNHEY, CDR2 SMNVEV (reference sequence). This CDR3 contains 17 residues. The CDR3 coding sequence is TGTGCCAGCAGTTTTCGGGACAGCTTCTCTGGGGCCAACGTCCTGACTTTC. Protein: CASSFRDSFSGANVLTF.

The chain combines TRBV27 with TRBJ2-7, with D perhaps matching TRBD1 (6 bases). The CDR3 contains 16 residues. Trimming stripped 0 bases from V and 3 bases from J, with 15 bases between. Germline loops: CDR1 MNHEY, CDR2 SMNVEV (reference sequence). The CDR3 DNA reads TGTGCCAGCAGTTTATCGTTGGTGTCAGGGGTCTACGAGCAGTACTTC. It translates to CASSLSLVSGVYEQYF.

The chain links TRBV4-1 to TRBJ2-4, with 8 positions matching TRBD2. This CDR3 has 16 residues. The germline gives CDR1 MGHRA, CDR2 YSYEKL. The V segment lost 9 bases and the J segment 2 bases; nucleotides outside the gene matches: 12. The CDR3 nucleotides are TGCGCCAGTTCAGGGACTAGAGCCTTAACCAAAAACATTCAGTACTTC. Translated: CASSGTRALTKNIQYF.

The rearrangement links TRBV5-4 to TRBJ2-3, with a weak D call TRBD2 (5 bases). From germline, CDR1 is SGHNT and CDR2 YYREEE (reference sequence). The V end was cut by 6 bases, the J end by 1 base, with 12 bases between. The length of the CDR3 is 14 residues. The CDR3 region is CASTQGLRTDTQYF. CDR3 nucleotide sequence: TGTGCCAGCACCCAAGGACTGCGCACAGATACGCAGTATTTT. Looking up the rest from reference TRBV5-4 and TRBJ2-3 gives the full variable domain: ETGVTQSPTHLIKTRGQQVTLRCSSQSGHNTVSWYQQALGQGPQFIFQYYREEENGRGNFPPRFSGLQFPNYSSELNVNALELDDSALYLCASTQGLRTDTQYFGPGTRLTVL.

Written as DNA, the CDR3 is TGTGCCAGCAGCGGAATAACAGGGGGCGGGCCCTCTGGGGCCAACGTCCTGACTTTC. Translated, it gives CASSGITGGGPSGANVLTF. The V gene is TRBV9, the J gene TRBJ2-6, with TRBD1 matching 9 bases. CDR3 length: 19 amino acids. Trimming removed 3 bases from V and 0 bases from J; junction bases left unmatched: 10. CDR1 is SGDLS and CDR2 is YYNGEE in the germline V gene. Drawing the rest from reference TRBV9 and TRBJ2-6, the complete variable domain is DSGVTQTPKHLITATGQRVTLRCSPRSGDLSVYWYQQSLDQGLQFLIQYYNGEERAKGNILERFSAQQFPDLHSELNLSSLELGDSALYFCASSGITGGGPSGANVLTFGAGSRLTVL.

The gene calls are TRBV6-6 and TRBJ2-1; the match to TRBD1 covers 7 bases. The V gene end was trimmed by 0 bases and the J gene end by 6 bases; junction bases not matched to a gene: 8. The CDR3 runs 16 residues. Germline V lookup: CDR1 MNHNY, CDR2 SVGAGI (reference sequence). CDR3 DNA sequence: TGTGCCAGCAGTTACTCAGGGGAAGACAGGGTCAATGAGCAGTTCTTC. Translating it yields CASSYSGEDRVNEQFF.

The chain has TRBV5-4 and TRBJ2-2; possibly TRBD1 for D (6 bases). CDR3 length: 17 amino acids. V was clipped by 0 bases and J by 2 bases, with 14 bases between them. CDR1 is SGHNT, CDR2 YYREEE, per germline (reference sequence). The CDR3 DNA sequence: TGTGCCAGCAGCTTGGAACTTGCCAGGGGAAACACCGGGGAGCTGTTTTTT. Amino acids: CASSLELARGNTGELFF.

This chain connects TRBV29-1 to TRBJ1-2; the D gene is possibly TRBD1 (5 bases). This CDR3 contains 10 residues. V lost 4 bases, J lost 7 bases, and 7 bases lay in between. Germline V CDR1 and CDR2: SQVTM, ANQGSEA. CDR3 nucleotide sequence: TGCAGCGTTGCAGGGCCTGGCTACACCTTC. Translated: CSVAGPGYTF.

The CDR3 sequence is CASSQDPNGRNEQFF. CDR3 sequence (DNA): TGCGCCAGCAGCCAAGATCCTAACGGGAGGAATGAGCAGTTCTTC. V and J are TRBV4-3 and TRBJ2-1; 7 bases map to TRBD2. The trim removed 0 bases at V and 7 bases at J, leaving 6 bases unmatched. The V gene's germline CDR1 is LGHNA and CDR2 YSLEER. This CDR3 is 15 amino acids long.

The CDR3 loop is CASSQALVEAYEQYF. The CDR3 coding sequence is TGTGCCAGTAGTCAGGCGCTGGTGGAGGCCTACGAGCAGTACTTC. V gene TRBV19 combines with J gene TRBJ2-7; tentatively, D is TRBD2 (5 bases). The CDR3 runs to 15 residues. Germline values: CDR1 LNHDA, CDR2 SQIVND (reference sequence). V was cut by 5 bases and J by 2 bases, with 16 bases left in between.

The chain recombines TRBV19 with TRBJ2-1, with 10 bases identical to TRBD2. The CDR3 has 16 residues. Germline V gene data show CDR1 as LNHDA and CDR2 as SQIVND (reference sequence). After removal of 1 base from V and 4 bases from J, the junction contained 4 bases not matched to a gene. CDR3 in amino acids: CASSIGGTSVYNEQFF. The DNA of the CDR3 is TGTGCCAGTAGTATAGGGGGGACTAGCGTTTACAATGAGCAGTTCTTC.

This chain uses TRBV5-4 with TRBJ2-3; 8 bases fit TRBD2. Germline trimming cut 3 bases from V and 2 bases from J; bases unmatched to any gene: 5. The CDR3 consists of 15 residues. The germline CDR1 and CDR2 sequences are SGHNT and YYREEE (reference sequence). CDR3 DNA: TGTGCCAGCAGCTCCCCTAGCGGGCACACAGATACGCAGTATTTT. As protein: CASSSPSGHTDTQYF.

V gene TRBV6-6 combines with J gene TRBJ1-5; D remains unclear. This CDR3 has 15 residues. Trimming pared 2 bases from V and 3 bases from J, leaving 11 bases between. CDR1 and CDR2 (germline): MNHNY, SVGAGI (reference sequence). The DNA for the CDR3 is TGTGCCAGCAGTTACGGAGAAACCCCCAATCAGCCCCAGCATTTT. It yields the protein CASSYGETPNQPQHF.

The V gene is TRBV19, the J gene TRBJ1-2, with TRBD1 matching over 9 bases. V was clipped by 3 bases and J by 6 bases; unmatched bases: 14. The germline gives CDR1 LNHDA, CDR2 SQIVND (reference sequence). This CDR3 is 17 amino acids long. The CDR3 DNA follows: TGTGCCAGTAGTATCGGACAGGGGAACGCTGATATGGATGGCTACACCTTC. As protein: CASSIGQGNADMDGYTF. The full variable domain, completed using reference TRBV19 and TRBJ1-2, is DGGITQSPKYLFRKEGQNVTLSCEQNLNHDAMYWYRQDPGQGLRLIYYSQIVNDFQKGDIAEGYSVSREKKESFPLTVTSAQKNPTAFYLCASSIGQGNADMDGYTFGSGTRLTVV.

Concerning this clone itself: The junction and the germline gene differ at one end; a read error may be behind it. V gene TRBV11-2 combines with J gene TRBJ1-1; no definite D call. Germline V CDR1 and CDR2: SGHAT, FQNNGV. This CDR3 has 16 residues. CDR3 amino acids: CASSFPGRAMNAEAFF. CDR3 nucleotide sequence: TGTGCCAGCAGCTTCCCGGGAAGGGCCATGAACGCTGAAGCTTTCTTT. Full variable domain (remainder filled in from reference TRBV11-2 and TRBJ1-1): EAGVAQSPRYKIIEKRQSVAFWCNPISGHATLYWYQQILGQGPKLLIQFQNNGVVDDSQLPKDRFSAERLKGVDSTLKIQPAKLEDSAVYLCASSFPGRAMNAEAFFGQGTRLTVV.